This TCR beta chain was sequenced for a study of T cell responses to AZD1222 COVID-19 vaccine. Overall study findings and caveats: Baseline seropositivity characterized only six AZD1222 recipients. With dominance at 160-218 and 743-854, vaccine-associated CD4 TCRs spanned spike.

Sequencing was performed with immunoSEQ multiplex PCR; in TCRdb, only in-frame clones are kept and a portion is missing. The sample records 140,000 to 150,000 clones, 85% to 95% being singletons. The CDR3 loop spans 15 amino acids. V trimming: 6 bases; J trimming: 5 bases; junction bases outside the gene matches: 8. Germline values: CDR1 MDHEN, CDR2 SYDVKM. With respect to this clone: Its antigen is not identified.

This receptor was obtained from an adult who had recovered from COVID-19. The sample here was peripheral blood, taken after recovery from COVID-19. The chain joins TRBV28 to TRBJ1-2; TRBD1 agrees at 11 bases. CDR3 sequence (DNA): TGTGCCAGCAGAAGGACAGGGGGCACTTGGTATGGCTACACCTTC. Protein sequence: CASRRTGGTWYGYTF.